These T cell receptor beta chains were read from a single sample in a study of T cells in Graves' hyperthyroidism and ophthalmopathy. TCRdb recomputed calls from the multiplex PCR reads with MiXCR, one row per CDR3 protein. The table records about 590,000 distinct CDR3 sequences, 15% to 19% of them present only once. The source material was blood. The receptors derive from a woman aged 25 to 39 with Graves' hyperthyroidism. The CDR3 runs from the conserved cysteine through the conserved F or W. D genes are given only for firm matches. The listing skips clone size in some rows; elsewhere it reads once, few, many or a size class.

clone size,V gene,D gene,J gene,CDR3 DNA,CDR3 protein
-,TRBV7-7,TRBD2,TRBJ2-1,TGTGCCAGCAGCCGAACTAGCGGAGAATACAATGAGCAGTTCTTC,CASSRTSGEYNEQFF
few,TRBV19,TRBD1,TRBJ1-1,TGTGCCAGTAGTTCTTCCCGTGGGACAGGGGCTGAAGCTTTCTTT,CASSSSRGTGAEAFF
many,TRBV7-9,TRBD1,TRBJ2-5,TGTGCCAGCAGCTCCGGGACAGGGGATTGGTACCAAGAGACCCAGTACTTC,CASSSGTGDWYQETQYF
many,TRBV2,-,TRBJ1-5,TGTGCCAGCAGTGTTCTTCAGCTACTAGCAGGCAATCAGCCCCAGCATTTT,CASSVLQLLAGNQPQHF
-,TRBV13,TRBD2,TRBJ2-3,TGTGCCAGCAGCTTAACCGCAGCGGGAGGATTCGGAGATACGCAGTATTTT,CASSLTAAGGFGDTQYF
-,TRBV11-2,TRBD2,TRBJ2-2,TGTGCCAGCAGCTTTCTCCCGGGGGATGAGTCCTTGAGGGAGGGCACCGGGGAGCTGTTTTTT,CASSFLPGDESLREGTGELFF
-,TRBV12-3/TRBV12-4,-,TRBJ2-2,TGTGCCAGCAGTTTAATTTCCTCGACTATCAACACCGGGGAGCTGCTTTTT,CASSLISSTINTGELLF
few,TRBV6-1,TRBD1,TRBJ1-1,TGTGCCAGCAATCCTGGACAGGGCGGCTCTGAAGCTTTCTTT,CASNPGQGGSEAFF
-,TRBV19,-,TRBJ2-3,TGTGCCAGTAGTATAGCAGCAGGTAGCACAGATACGCAGTATTTT,CASSIAAGSTDTQYF
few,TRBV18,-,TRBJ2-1,TGTGCCAGCTCACCACTATCTACCCAACAACAGTTCTTC,CASSPLSTQQQFF
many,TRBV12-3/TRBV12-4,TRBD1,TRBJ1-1,TGTGCCAGCAGTTTCTACAGGGGTGAAGCTTTCTTT,CASSFYRGEAFF
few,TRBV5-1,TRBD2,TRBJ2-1,TGCGCCAGCAGCTTGATGAGCGGGAGGGTTACTGAGCAGTTCTTC,CASSLMSGRVTEQFF
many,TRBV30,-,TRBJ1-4,TGTGCCTGGGGCGGGCGGCGGGACAAACTGTTTTTT,CAWGGRRDKLFF
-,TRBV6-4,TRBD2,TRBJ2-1,TGTGCCAGCAGTGAGGGGACTAGCGGGCACAATGAGCAGTTCTTC,CASSEGTSGHNEQFF
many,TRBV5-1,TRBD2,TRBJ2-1,TGCGCCAGCAGCTTGGGACTAGCGGGAGGGCGGTCCTACAATGAGCAGTTCTTC,CASSLGLAGGRSYNEQFF
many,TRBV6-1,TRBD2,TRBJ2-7,TGTGCCAGCACCTTTGGGACTAGCGGGCAGGGAGGGCGAGAGCAGTACTTC,CASTFGTSGQGGREQYF
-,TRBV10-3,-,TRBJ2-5,TGTGCCATCAGTGACCCCAACCGGGAGACCCAGTACTTC,CAISDPNRETQYF
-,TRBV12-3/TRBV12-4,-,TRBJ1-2,TGTGCCAGCAGTTTAGAGAGCCCGGGGCCCCTTTCCTATGGCTACACCTTC,CASSLESPGPLSYGYTF
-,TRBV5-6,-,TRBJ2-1,TGTGCCAGCAGCTTGGACAGGGGAGGGGGCAATGAGCAGTTCTTC,CASSLDRGGGNEQFF
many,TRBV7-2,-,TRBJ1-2,TGTGCCAGCAGCTTAGCAGGGGTTGGCTACACCTTC,CASSLAGVGYTF
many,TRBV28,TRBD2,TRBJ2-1,TGTGCCAGCAGAGTGGGGGAGGGGTTTAGGGAGCAGTTCTTC,CASRVGEGFREQFF
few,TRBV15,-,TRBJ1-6,TGTGCCACCAGCAGAGAAATCACCGCGGGACGGAATAATTCACCCCTCCACTTT,CATSREITAGRNNSPLHF
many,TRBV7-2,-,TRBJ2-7,TGTGCCAGCAGCTTAGGGGGCCCTGGCGAGCAGTACTTC,CASSLGGPGEQYF
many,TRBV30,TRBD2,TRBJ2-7,TGTGCCTCCTATAGCGGGAGTCCCTACGAGCAGTACTTC,CASYSGSPYEQYF
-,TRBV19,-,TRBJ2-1,TGTGCCAGTAGGGGGAAGAACAATGAGCAGTTCTTC,CASRGKNNEQFF
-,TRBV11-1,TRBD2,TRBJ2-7,TGTGCCAGCAGCGGCGCCGGGACTAACCTCCACGAGCAGTACTTC,CASSGAGTNLHEQYF
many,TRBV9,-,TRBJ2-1,TGTGCCAGCAGTTTCGACACGGTTGAGCAGTTCTTC,CASSFDTVEQFF
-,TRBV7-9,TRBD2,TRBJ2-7,TGTGCCAGCAGCTTAGAGACTAGCGGTAGGTACGAGCAGTACTTC,CASSLETSGRYEQYF
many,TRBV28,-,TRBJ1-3,TGTGCCAGCAGTACGCCGGACAGAACCTCTGGAAACACCATATATTTT,CASSTPDRTSGNTIYF
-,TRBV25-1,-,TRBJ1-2,TGTGCCAGCAGTGAGTCAGGACTTAACTATGGCTACACCTTC,CASSESGLNYGYTF
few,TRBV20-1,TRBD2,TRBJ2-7,TGCAGTGCTATTTCCTCTACTAGCGGGAGATCCTACGAGCAGTACTTC,CSAISSTSGRSYEQYF
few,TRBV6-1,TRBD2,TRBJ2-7,TGTGCCAGCAGGACGGGACTAGCGGTCTCCTACGAGCAGTACTTC,CASRTGLAVSYEQYF
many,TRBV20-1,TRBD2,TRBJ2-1,TGCAGTGCTAGAGATACTAGCGGGAGATGGTACAATGAGCAGTTCTTC,CSARDTSGRWYNEQFF
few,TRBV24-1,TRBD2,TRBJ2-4,TGTGCCACCAGTGACCCCCGGACTAGCGGGAGATCCAAAAACATTCAGTACTTC,CATSDPRTSGRSKNIQYF
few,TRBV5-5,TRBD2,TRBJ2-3,TGTGCCAGCAGCTCGTACGGGAGGGGCGATACGCAGTATTTT,CASSSYGRGDTQYF
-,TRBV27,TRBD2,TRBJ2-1,TGTGCCAGCACCCGGGGACTAGCGGGGTACAATGAGCAGTTCTTC,CASTRGLAGYNEQFF
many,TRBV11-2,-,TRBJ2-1,TGTGCCAGCAGCTTAGCGCTAGCGGAGCAGTTCTTC,CASSLALAEQFF
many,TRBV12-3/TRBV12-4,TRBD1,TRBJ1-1,TGTGCCAGCATTACCAGACAGGGGGATACTGAAGCTTTCTTT,CASITRQGDTEAFF
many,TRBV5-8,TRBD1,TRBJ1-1,TGTGCCAGCAGCTCAGGGACAGCCGTAACTGAAGCTTTCTTT,CASSSGTAVTEAFF
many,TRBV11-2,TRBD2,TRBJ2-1,TGTGCCAGCAGCTTCCCCGCAATGTCCGTAGCGGGGTACAATGAGCAGTTCTTC,CASSFPAMSVAGYNEQFF
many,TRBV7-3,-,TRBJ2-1,TGTGCCAGCAGCTTACGTCAGGGGAGCGGGCAGTTCTTC,CASSLRQGSGQFF
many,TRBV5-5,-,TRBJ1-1,TGTGCCAGCAGCTTGGGAATCAGTTCTGAAGCTTTCTTT,CASSLGISSEAFF